The clone carrying this T cell receptor (beta chain) was found a few times. As originally analysed: Researchers report that nucleated cell counts were estimated from reference gene primer amplification. The repertoire was sequenced with immunoSEQ multiplex PCR; TCRdb's copy has only in-frame clones and lacks some. V and J calls and clone size are copied from that table; D and trimming were computed from the DNA. The sample has about 140,000 clones, about 87% seen once. This sample is part of a study of blood T cell repertoires in COVID-19. The CDR3 spans 16 residues. The V segment lost 1 base and the J segment 4 bases; nucleotides outside the gene matches: 11. Looked up from germline, CDR1 is SQVTM and CDR2 is ANQGSEA.

The chain has TRBV29-1 and TRBJ1-2; 8 positions agree with TRBD1. The receptor's source is an elderly woman with acute or convalescent COVID-19. The sequencing sample was made of peripheral blood. This CDR3 reads CSVEAGGVNSGYGYTF. CDR3 sequence (DNA): TGCAGCGTTGAAGCAGGGGGCGTTAATTCTGGCTATGGCTACACCTTC.